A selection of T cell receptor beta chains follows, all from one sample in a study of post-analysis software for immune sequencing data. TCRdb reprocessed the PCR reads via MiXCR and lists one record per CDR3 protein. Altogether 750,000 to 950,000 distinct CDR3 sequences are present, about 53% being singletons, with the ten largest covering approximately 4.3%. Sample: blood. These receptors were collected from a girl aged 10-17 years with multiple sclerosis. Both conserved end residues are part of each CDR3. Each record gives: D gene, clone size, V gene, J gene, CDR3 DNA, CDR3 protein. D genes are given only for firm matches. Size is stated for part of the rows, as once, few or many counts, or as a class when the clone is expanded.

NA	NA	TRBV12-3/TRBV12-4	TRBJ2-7	TGTGCCAGCAGCTACGGGGTGTCCGAGCAGTACTTC	CASSYGVSEQYF
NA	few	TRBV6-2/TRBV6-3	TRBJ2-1	TGTGCCAGCACCCGTCTCGGGGGCGGGTCCTACAATGAGCAGTTCTTC	CASTRLGGGSYNEQFF
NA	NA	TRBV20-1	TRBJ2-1	TGCAGTGCTGGGGGGCGGCCTAGCGACTCCTACAATGAACAGTTCTTC	CSAGGRPSDSYNEQFF
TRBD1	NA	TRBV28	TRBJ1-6	TGTGCCAGCAGCCAAGGGACAGGGTTATCACCCCTCCACTTT	CASSQGTGLSPLHF
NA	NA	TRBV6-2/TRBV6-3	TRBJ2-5	TGTGCCAGCAGCAGTAGCGAAACGGAGACCCAGTACTTC	CASSSSETETQYF
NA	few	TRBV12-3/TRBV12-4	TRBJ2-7	TGTGCCAGCAGTTTGCAGACACAGTACGAGCAGTACTTC	CASSLQTQYEQYF
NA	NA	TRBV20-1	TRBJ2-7	TGCAGTGCCCCGGGACACCGACTAGGGCTACGCGAGCAGTACTTC	CSAPGHRLGLREQYF
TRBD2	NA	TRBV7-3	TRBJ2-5	TGTGCCAGCAGCCCGGGGACTAGCGGGTACGAGACCCAGTACTTC	CASSPGTSGYETQYF
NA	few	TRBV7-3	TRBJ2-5	TGTGCCAGCAGCTTCGACGTTACAGGGACCCAGTACTTC	CASSFDVTGTQYF
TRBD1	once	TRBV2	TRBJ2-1	TGTGCCAGCAGACCGGGACAGGGGCGCACGTCCTACAATGAGCAGTTCTTC	CASRPGQGRTSYNEQFF
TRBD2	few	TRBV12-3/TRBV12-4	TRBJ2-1	TGTGCCAGCAGTTTAGGGCCTAGCGGGATTCCTCAGGGGCAGTTCTTC	CASSLGPSGIPQGQFF
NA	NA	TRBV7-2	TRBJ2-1	TGTGCCAGCAGCCCACGCGTCCGGCCGGAGGGGGAGCAGTTCTTC	CASSPRVRPEGEQFF
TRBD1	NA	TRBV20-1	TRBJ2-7	TGCAGTGCTAGAGAAAGAGGGACAGGGACCTACGAGCAGTACTTC	CSARERGTGTYEQYF
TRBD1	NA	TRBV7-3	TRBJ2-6	TGTGCCAGCAGCCTACAGGGGAGCTCTGGGGCCAACGTCCTGACTTTC	CASSLQGSSGANVLTF
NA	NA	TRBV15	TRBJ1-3	TGTGCCACCAGCAGCGCGACAGTGAACTCTGGAAACACCATATATTTT	CATSSATVNSGNTIYF
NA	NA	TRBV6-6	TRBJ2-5	TGTGCCAGCAGTTACCGAATCGAAGGGAGGAACGGGGAGCAGTACTTC	CASSYRIEGRNGEQYF
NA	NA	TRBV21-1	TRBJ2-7	TGTGCCAGCAGCACCGCTAAGACCTGGTACGAGCAGTACTTC	CASSTAKTWYEQYF
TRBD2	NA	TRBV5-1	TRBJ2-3	TGCGCCAGCAGCGCCCCGACTAGCGGGAGGACCTCGGATACGCAGTATTTT	CASSAPTSGRTSDTQYF
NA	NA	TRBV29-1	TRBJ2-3	TGCAGCGTTGGTTTAGATACGCAGTATTTT	CSVGLDTQYF
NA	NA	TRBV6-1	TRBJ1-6	TGTGCCAGCATTCCGTCGCCGCTAATTTCACCCCTCCACTTT	CASIPSPLISPLHF
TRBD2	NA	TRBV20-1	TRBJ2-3	TGCAGTGCCGGAGTACTAGCGGGAGACGATGATACGCAGTATTTT	CSAGVLAGDDDTQYF
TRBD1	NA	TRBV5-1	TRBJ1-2	TGCGCCAGCAGCAAAATCCGCGGGACAGCTGGCTACACCTTC	CASSKIRGTAGYTF
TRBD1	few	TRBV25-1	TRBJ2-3	TGTGCCAGCACGCGGGGCAGGGGGCAAGGGACAGATACGCAGTATTTT	CASTRGRGQGTDTQYF
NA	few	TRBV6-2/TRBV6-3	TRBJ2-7	TGTGCCAGCAGTTACGGGGACACCTCCTACGAGCAGTACTTC	CASSYGDTSYEQYF
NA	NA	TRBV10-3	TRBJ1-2	TGTGCCATCCTCAATGTTGGGACGGGGGCGGAAGGCTACACCTTC	CAILNVGTGAEGYTF
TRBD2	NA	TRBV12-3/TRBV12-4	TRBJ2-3	TGTGCCAGCAGTCCAATAGCGGGGGGACATAGCACAGATACGCAGTATTTT	CASSPIAGGHSTDTQYF
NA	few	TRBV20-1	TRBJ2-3	TGCAGTGCACTGCCCGGGGGAAGCACAGATACGCAGTATTTT	CSALPGGSTDTQYF
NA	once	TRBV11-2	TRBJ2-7	TGTGCCAGCAGCTTACTGGCTTTCGAGCAGTACTTC	CASSLLAFEQYF
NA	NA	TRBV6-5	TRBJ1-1	TGTGCCAGCAGTTCCATGGTGAGGACTGAAGCTTTCTTT	CASSSMVRTEAFF
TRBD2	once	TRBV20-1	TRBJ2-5	TGCAGTGCTAGAAGGCGACTAGCGGGACCCTACCAAGAGACCCAGTACTTC	CSARRRLAGPYQETQYF
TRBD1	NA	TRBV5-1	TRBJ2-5	TGCGCCAGCAGCTTATCCGGGACAGGTATTGAGATGCAGTACTTC	CASSLSGTGIEMQYF
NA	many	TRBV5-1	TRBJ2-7	TGCGCCAGCAGCTTTGGCCGAACCTACGAGCAGTACTTC	CASSFGRTYEQYF
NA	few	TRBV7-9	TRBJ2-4	TGTGCCAGCAGCTCACAGGGTCCCAAACCAGCCAAAAACATTCAGTACTTC	CASSSQGPKPAKNIQYF
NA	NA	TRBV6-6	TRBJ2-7	TGTGCCAGCAGTCGACCCCAGAGGGCCTACGAGCAGTACTTC	CASSRPQRAYEQYF
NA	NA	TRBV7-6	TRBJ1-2	TGTGCCAGCAGCCCCCAGGGACACTTTGGCTACACCTTC	CASSPQGHFGYTF
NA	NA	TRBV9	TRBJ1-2	TGTGCCAGCAGCGCCCGTAAGGATGGCTACACCTTC	CASSARKDGYTF
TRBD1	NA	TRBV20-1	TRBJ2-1	TGCAGTGCAACCACTACAGGGGGCGCCCAAGAGACCCAGTTCTTC	CSATTTGGAQETQFF
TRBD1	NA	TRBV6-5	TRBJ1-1	TGTGCCAGCAGTTCATGGACAGGGGAGGGTGAAGCTTTCTTT	CASSSWTGEGEAFF
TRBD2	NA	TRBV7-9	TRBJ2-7	TGTGCCAGCAGTCTTGGAGCGGGAGGCCTGTACCGCGAGCAGTACTTC	CASSLGAGGLYREQYF
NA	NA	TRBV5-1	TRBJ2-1	TGCGCCAGCAGCTTTACAGACAGTTCGGATGAGCAGTTCTTC	CASSFTDSSDEQFF
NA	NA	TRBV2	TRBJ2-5	TGTGCAGAGGGGCATCAAGAGACCCAGTACTTC	CAEGHQETQYF
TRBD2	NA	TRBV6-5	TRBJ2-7	TGTGCCAGCAGTTACTCGTCGGCGGGTGCTAGCGGGAGTTACGAGCAGTACTTC	CASSYSSAGASGSYEQYF
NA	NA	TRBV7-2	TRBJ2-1	TGTGCCAGCAGCTTAGCGGAGATATCATGGCAGTTCTTC	CASSLAEISWQFF
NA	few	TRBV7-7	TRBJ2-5	TGTGCCAGCAGCTCCGCCCCGATGGGGCCGCAACAAGAGACCCAGTACTTC	CASSSAPMGPQQETQYF
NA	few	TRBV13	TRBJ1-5	TGTGCCAGCAGCTCCCCACACCGGAGGGCGGATCAGCCCCAGCATTTT	CASSSPHRRADQPQHF
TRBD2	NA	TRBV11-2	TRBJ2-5	TGTGCCAGCAGCTCCGGACTAGCGGGAGGGAAGGGGAAGACCCAGTACTTC	CASSSGLAGGKGKTQYF
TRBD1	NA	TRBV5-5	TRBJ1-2	TGTGCCAGCAGCCCGGCCGGGACAGGGTCCGACTATGGCTACACCTTC	CASSPAGTGSDYGYTF
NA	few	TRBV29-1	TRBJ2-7	TGCAGCGTTTCGGTGGGGAGAGGAGAGCAGTACTTC	CSVSVGRGEQYF
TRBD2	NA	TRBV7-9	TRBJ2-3	TGTGCCAGCAGCTTACGGACTAGCGGCACTAGCACAGATACGCAGTATTTT	CASSLRTSGTSTDTQYF
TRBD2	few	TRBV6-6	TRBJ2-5	TGTGCCAGCAGCCCCCATCGCGGGAGGGGACAAGAGACCCAGTACTTC	CASSPHRGRGQETQYF
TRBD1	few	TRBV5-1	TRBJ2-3	TGCGCCAGCAGCTTGGACGGGACAGGGTTCGGGAATACGCAGTATTTT	CASSLDGTGFGNTQYF
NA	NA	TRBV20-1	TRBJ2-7	TGCAGTGCTACGGTCTGGGGTGCGTCCTACGAGCAGTACTTC	CSATVWGASYEQYF
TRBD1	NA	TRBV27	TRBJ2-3	TGTGCCAGCTTCAGCGTTCAGGGGGCTATCGATACGCAGTATTTT	CASFSVQGAIDTQYF
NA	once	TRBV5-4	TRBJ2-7	TGTGCCGGCAGCTTGGCCGCCAGGGCCTCCTACGAGCAGTACTTC	CAGSLAARASYEQYF
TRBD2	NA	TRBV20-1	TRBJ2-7	TGCAGTGCCACACTAGCGGGAGTTTCCGAGCAGTACTTC	CSATLAGVSEQYF
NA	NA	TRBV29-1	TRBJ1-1	TGCAGCGCCGAGGAAGGGACAGAAGCTTTCTTT	CSAEEGTEAFF
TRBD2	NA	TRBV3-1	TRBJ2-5	TGTGCCAGCAGCCAAGATTGGAGGGAGGGCCCTGAGACCCAGTACTTC	CASSQDWREGPETQYF